The source of this TCR beta chain is a study of T cell clonality in common variable immunodeficiency (dated by TCRdb to 2015 to 2017). Paper-wide results and their limitations: According to the authors, finding the cause of the higher clonality in CVID would require sequencing the repertoires of T cell subpopulations. Despite equal DNA input, controls averaged approximately 77,000 unique sequences per sample versus about 30,000 in CVID samples. CVID TCRbeta sequences reportedly showed fewer deletions and N-nucleotide insertions and lacked highly modified clones with 13 or more V deletions. Differences among patients in the CVID cohort limited the correlations between repertoire features and clinical complications. Compared with healthy controls, CVID subjects showed increased TCRbeta clonality (t-test p = 0.018), a feature most characteristic of about a third of subjects. CVID subjects shared fewer TCRbeta clones with each other than healthy controls did (p < 0.0001).

This clone came up many times. This receptor's antigen is unknown. The sequenced fragment ends 3 residues before the CDR3 boundary, so the rest is inferred from the germline J gene. For sequencing, equivalent amounts of genomic DNA were input from CVID and control samples. For every sample, a 60 bp segment covering the rearranged TCRbeta CDR3 region was amplified and then sequenced. The immunoSEQ assay, a bias-corrected multiplex PCR combined with high-throughput sequencing, was used to amplify TCRbeta. As for the authors' bioinformatics: Every unique nucleotide sequence was considered a clone and was annotated with V, D and J genes, copy number and frequency. Sequences were labeled productive if in frame, and non-productive if out of frame or containing stop codons. Clonality was calculated from Shannon's entropy as previously described. Mean CDR3 Kyte-Doolittle hydropathy was derived from the predicted amino acid sequences of productive clones. Using the R hclust function, scaled V gene usage was clustered hierarchically with Manhattan distance and complete linkage. To assess clone sharing by CDR3 amino acid sequence, 12 repertoires per group were resampled over 100 rounds. The repertoires were searched for 70 published EBV-specific TCRbeta sequences and a few hundred published CMV-specific TCRbeta sequences. Analysis left out a couple of CVID samples that produced under 10,000 sequences, so fewer than 55 CVID repertoires remained. The clones in this table, taken by TCRdb from immuneACCESS, are in-frame only. Not every clone is retained; where verified, under half of the shortfall comes from an unresolved V gene, and the cause of the rest is unknown. D and trimming come from the DNA, and the V and J calls and clone size come from that table. This sample is represented by more than 35,000 clones, with no singletons among them. The top ten hold about 1% of the sample.

At the junction V is shortened by 5 bases and J by 1 base; bases outside the gene matches: 4. The CDR1 and CDR2 encoded by the germline V gene are SGHTA and FQGNSA. The CDR3 holds 14 amino acids from the cysteine to the phenylalanine. Shown are 33 bases from within the CDR3, in frame from base 1. Most of the CVID patients and most of the healthy controls were of Caucasian heritage. From each donor, roughly 4.5 to 8 ml of heparinized peripheral whole blood was collected. TCRbeta CDR3 repertoires were sequenced from genomic DNA of adults with common variable immune deficiency (CVID) and healthy adult controls. The control group was made up of about 22 healthy adult volunteers (about ten male and approximately twelve female) whose ages ranged from about 23 to 66 years, with a mean age of about 35. To isolate peripheral blood mononuclear cells, diluted blood was subjected to density centrifugation over Hypaque 1077 or Ficoll-Paque. Genomic DNA was obtained from unsorted mononuclear cells through either Qiagen column purification or a centrifugation-based method.

Sequenced: peripheral blood mononuclear cells. This receptor chain uses TRBV7-2 and TRBJ1-1; TRBD1 agrees with 7 junctional bases. This TCR derives from a person between 18 and 75 years old in good health. The covered CDR3 bases are TGTGCCAGCAGCCCGAGACAGGGGAACACTGAA. This encodes CASSPRQGNTE. The full CDR3 reads CASSPRQGNTEAFF. The full variable domain, with segments outside the CDR3 supplied by the reference TRBV7-2 and TRBJ1-1 proteins, appears as GAGVSQSPSNKVTEKGKDVELRCDPISGHTALYWYRQSLGQGLEFLIYFQGNSAPDKSGLPSDRFSAERTGGSVSTLTIQRTQQEDSAVYLCASSPRQGNTEAFFGQGTRLTVV.